The source of this TCR beta chain is a study of CD8 T cells in ankylosing spondylitis. Study conclusions and caveats: In reactive arthritis synovial fluid and blood, some motif variants had been reported before. Seven to nine highly homologous variants made up a TCR beta motif, and this motif appeared characteristic of ankylosing spondylitis blood.

MiXCR, applied by TCRdb to the 5' RACE reads, yields one record per CDR3 protein. The sample yields roughly 450,000 distinct CDR3 sequences, about 25% seen once. Worth noting for this clonotype: Its antigen is still unknown.

This CDR3 has 15 amino acids. Between the trimmed V and J ends, which lost 1 base and 4 bases, there was a span of 11 bases. Per germline, CDR1 SGHAT and CDR2 FQNNGV. The chain employs TRBV11-2 and TRBJ1-5, with a weak D call TRBD1 (5 bases). Specimen: blood, either unsorted or a sorted T cell fraction (not recorded which). This receptor was identified in a male donor with ankylosing spondylitis. CDR3 bases: TGTGCCAGCAGCTTAGGCACCAGGGAGAATCAGCCCCAGCATTTT. The encoded protein is CASSLGTRENQPQHF.